At least ten counts were recorded for the clone carrying this T cell receptor beta chain. The antigen remains undetermined. Using its own MiXCR run on the RT-PCR reads, TCRdb lists one record per CDR3 protein. This table holds about 700,000 distinct CDR3 sequences, around 15% found once. The sample comes from a study of response to subunit inactivated influenza vaccine. The study, taken as a whole, reports: Authors suggested seasonal influenza vaccinations each recruit few new T cells.

The source of this sequence is a middle-aged man who received an inactivated influenza vaccine. Sequenced material: PBMCs from blood, taken roughly 2 weeks before vaccination.

The CDR3, as DNA: TGTGCCAGCAGCCCATTAGATACAGATACGCAGTATTTT. It codes for CASSPLDTDTQYF. The V gene is TRBV11-2, the J gene TRBJ2-3, with no clear D. With 5 bases removed from V and 3 bases from J, the gap between germline ends came to 9 bases. The CDR3 is 13 residues long. CDR1 and CDR2 from the germline V gene are SGHAT and FQNNGV.